The present entry profiles one T cell receptor beta chain with its context. The data derive from a study of blood T cell repertoires in COVID-19. V was clipped by 0 bases and J by 1 base, with 13 bases between them. In germline, CDR1 is GTSNPN, CDR2 SVGIG (reference sequence). This CDR3 is 17 amino acids long. Measured with immunoSEQ multiplex PCR; TCRdb has only the in-frame clones, and not every one. The data contain 250,000 or so clones, roughly 80% of them seen just once; the ten biggest clones take up about 3.6%. The TCR originated in a middle-aged woman who had been exposed to COVID-19. The chain couples TRBV30 to TRBJ2-6, with D perhaps TRBD2 (6 bases). Specimen: PBMCs or T cells enriched from blood (not recorded which). The CDR3 protein is CAWSVGGMGSGANVLTF. The CDR3 nucleotides are TGTGCCTGGAGTGTTGGGGGGATGGGTTCTGGGGCCAACGTCCTGACTTTC.